This T cell receptor beta chain was observed in a study of cytomegalovirus exposure and HLA in healthy donors. Trimming cost V 5 bases and J 5 bases; bases outside gene matches: 7. The CDR3 is 15 residues long. Germline values: CDR1 SGHVS, CDR2 FNYEAQ. The donors were members of the validation cohort, which comprised under 150 subjects and was separate from the first cohort of roughly 700 subjects. Data came from immunoSEQ multiplex PCR; TCRdb stores just in-frame clones and leaves some out. The sample has roughly 130,000 clones, about 88% seen once. Material: PBMCs. The J gene is TRBJ2-5, the V gene TRBV7-6; the match to TRBD2 covers 11 bases. This TCR came from a man between 25 and 39 years old in good health and CMV-seronegative. In nucleotides, the CDR3 is TGTGCCAGCAGCCCTGATAGCGGGAGGGTGGAGACCCAGTACTTC. Protein product: CASSPDSGRVETQYF.